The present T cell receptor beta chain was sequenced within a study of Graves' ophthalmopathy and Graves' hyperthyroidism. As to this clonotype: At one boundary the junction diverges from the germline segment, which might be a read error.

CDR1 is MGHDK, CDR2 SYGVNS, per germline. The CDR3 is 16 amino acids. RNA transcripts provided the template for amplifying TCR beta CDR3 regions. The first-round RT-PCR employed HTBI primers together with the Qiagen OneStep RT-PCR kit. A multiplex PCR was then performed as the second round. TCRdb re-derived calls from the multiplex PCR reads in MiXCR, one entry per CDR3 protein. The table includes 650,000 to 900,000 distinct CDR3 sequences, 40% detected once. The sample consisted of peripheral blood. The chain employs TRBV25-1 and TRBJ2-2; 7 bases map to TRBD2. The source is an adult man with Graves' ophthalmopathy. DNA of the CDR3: TGTGCCAGCAGCCCAGGGACTACCATATTCGTCGGGGAGCTGCTTTTT. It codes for CASSPGTTIFVGELLF.